These 5 T cell receptor beta chains share one sample of origin, sequenced in a study of OX40 agonist ivuxolimab in advanced cancers. The repertoire was sequenced with immunoSEQ multiplex PCR; TCRdb's copy has only in-frame clones and lacks some. The sample contains tens of thousands of clones, roughly 90% of which appear only once. The sample here was CD4+ or CD8+ T cells sorted from blood, taken in a trial of the OX40 agonist ivuxolimab. These TCRs come from an adult with an advanced solid tumor such as melanoma, head and neck, liver or kidney cancer.

This chain links TRBV4-2 with TRBJ2-3; TRBD2 is a possible D gene (6 bases). In germline, CDR1 is LGHNA, CDR2 YNFKEQ. Trimming took 1 base from V and 1 from J, leaving 12 bases between them. The CDR3 covers 16 residues. The chain's CDR3 is CASSQAGRSRTDTQYF. DNA for the CDR3: TGTGCCAGCAGCCAAGCCGGGAGATCACGCACAGATACGCAGTATTTT.

Worth noting for this clone: The junction departs from the called germline gene at one end, perhaps through a read error. The CDR3, as DNA: TGTGCTAGCAGCCCGGGACTAGAAGCCCACGATACGCAGTATTTT. This translates into CASSPGLEAHDTQYF. The gene calls are TRBV7-7 and TRBJ2-3, with 8 bases matching TRBD2. The CDR3 has 15 residues. Germline loops: CDR1 SSHAT, CDR2 FNYEAQ (reference sequence).

This chain links TRBV11-3 with TRBJ1-1; D remains unclear. V dropped 8 bases and J dropped 10 bases, with 17 bases sitting between them. Germline V gene lookup returns CDR1 SGHNT and CDR2 YENEEA. This CDR3 region has 12 residues. CDR3 protein: CASRGSARRAFF. Here the CDR3 DNA reads TGTGCCAGCCGAGGGTCGGCCCGTCGAGCTTTCTTT.

This rearrangement joins TRBV5-4 to TRBJ2-3, with D possibly being TRBD2 (6 bases). V was trimmed by 7 bases and J by 0 bases, leaving 9 bases between them. The CDR3 covers 13 residues. Germline CDR1 is SGHNT and CDR2 is YYREEE (reference sequence). CDR3 nucleotides: TGTGCCAGCGGGGACTCCAGCACAGATACGCAGTATTTT. It codes for CASGDSSTDTQYF. The entire variable domain, with the rest obtained from reference TRBV5-4 and TRBJ2-3, is as follows: ETGVTQSPTHLIKTRGQQVTLRCSSQSGHNTVSWYQQALGQGPQFIFQYYREEENGRGNFPPRFSGLQFPNYSSELNVNALELDDSALYLCASGDSSTDTQYFGPGTRLTVL.

The chain joins TRBV5-1 to TRBJ2-7, with TRBD2 as a possible D gene (5 bases). Germline-derived CDR1 and CDR2 are SGHRS and YFSETQ. V was shortened by 2 bases and J by 0 bases, with 21 bases between the two germline ends. This CDR3 is 18 amino acids long. CDR3: CASSLRAGGFLSSYEQYF. CDR3 bases: TGCGCCAGCAGCTTACGCGCAGGAGGATTTCTCAGCTCCTACGAGCAGTACTTC.